Presented here are 5 T cell receptor beta chains from one specimen sequenced in a study of T cells after yellow fever vaccination. TCRdb reanalysed the 5' RACE reads using MiXCR and keeps one entry per CDR3 protein. The sample records approximately 550,000 distinct CDR3 sequences, roughly 21% being singletons. Sequences were derived from PBMCs, sampled 15 days after the yellow fever booster vaccination. The receptors here all came from a man younger than 40 who received the YFV17D yellow fever vaccine.

There are a few counts of this clonotype. The chain employs TRBV20-1 and TRBJ2-7, with D perhaps TRBD2 (5 bases). CDR1 is DFQATT, CDR2 SNEGSKA, per germline (reference sequence). The CDR3 covers 11 residues. The V gene lost 4 bases and the J gene lost 5 bases, with 9 bases spanning the gap. This CDR3 reads CSATLADEQYF. The CDR3 nucleotides are TGCAGTGCTACCCTAGCTGACGAGCAGTACTTC.

J is TRBJ2-7 and V is TRBV2; 8 bases are a match to TRBD2. Germline-derived CDR1 and CDR2 are SNHLY and FYNNEI. J was trimmed by 6 bases and V by 3 bases; bases with no gene match: 7. CDR3 length equals 14 residues. The CDR3: CASSEGAGGFEQYF. CDR3 bases: TGTGCCAGCAGTGAGGGTGCGGGAGGTTTCGAGCAGTACTTC. Combining the CDR3 with reference TRBV2 and TRBJ2-7 gives the whole variable domain EPEVTQTPSHQVTQMGQEVILRCVPISNHLYFYWYRQILGQKVEFLVSFYNNEISEKSEIFDDQFSVERPDGSNFTLKIRSTKLEDSAMYFCASSEGAGGFEQYFGPGTRLTVT.

This clonotype was seen more than once but under ten times. The V and J genes are TRBV5-1 and TRBJ2-5; tentative D call: TRBD2 (6 bases). The CDR3 is made up of 14 amino acids. Trimming cost V 0 bases and J 0 bases, with 6 bases left between them. Germline V lookup: CDR1 SGHRS, CDR2 YFSETQ. CDR3 coding DNA: TGCGCCAGCAGCTTGGGGACTAACCAAGAGACCCAGTACTTC. This gives the protein CASSLGTNQETQYF.

V gene TRBV20-1 combines with J gene TRBJ2-3; D gene ambiguous. The CDR3 runs 12 residues. V lost 4 bases to trimming and J lost 4 bases, with 9 bases between them. Per the germline V gene, CDR1 is DFQATT and CDR2 is SNEGSKA (reference sequence). The CDR3 region is CSAKDGPDTQYF. The DNA for the CDR3 is TGCAGTGCTAAGGACGGGCCAGATACGCAGTATTTT.

This clonotype was counted between two and nine times. DNA for the CDR3: TGTGCCAGCAGTAGGGGTTTGCAGCCCCAGCATTTT. This encodes CASSRGLQPQHF. The rearrangement joins TRBV12-3 or TRBV12-4 to TRBJ1-5; D possibly corresponds to TRBD1 (5 bases). With 5 bases removed from V and 7 bases from J, the gap between germline ends came to 9 bases. This CDR3 has 12 residues.